These T cell receptor beta chains were read from a single sample in a study of cytomegalovirus exposure and HLA in healthy donors. The table came from immunoSEQ multiplex PCR; TCRdb's copy has only in-frame clones and leaves some out. The table includes over 200,000 clones, more than 75% detected once. Material: PBMCs. Every receptor here comes from a male donor in good health and CMV-seronegative. The CDR3 runs from the conserved cysteine through the conserved F or W. D genes are given only for firm matches. Clone size is given for some rows only: seen once, a few or many times, or a class if the clone is expanded.

size	D	V	J	DNA	CDR3
NA	NA	TRBV5-6	TRBJ2-7	TGTGCCAGCAGCTTCTATCAGGGTGGGGAGCAGTACTTC	CASSFYQGGEQYF
NA	NA	TRBV15	TRBJ2-7	TGTGCCACCAGCAGAGACGAGAAATACGAGCAGTACTTC	CATSRDEKYEQYF
few	NA	TRBV6-1	TRBJ2-5	TGTGCCAGCAGTGCCAACCAAGAGACCCAGTACTTC	CASSANQETQYF
few	NA	TRBV28	TRBJ1-1	TGTGCCATCAGACGGAGGAACACTGAAGCTTTCTTT	CAIRRRNTEAFF
once	TRBD1	TRBV5-8	TRBJ2-5	TGTGCCAGCAGCGTGGGACAGGGGGTCCAAGAGACCCAGTACTTC	CASSVGQGVQETQYF
NA	NA	TRBV19	TRBJ2-6	TGTGCCAGCCGAAGAGGTACAAGCTCTGGGGCCAACGTCCTGACTTTC	CASRRGTSSGANVLTF
NA	NA	TRBV5-1	TRBJ1-4	TGCGCCGGCAGCCGAAACAGGGCCAATGAAAAACTGTTTTTT	CAGSRNRANEKLFF
NA	TRBD1	TRBV28	TRBJ1-1	TGTGCCAGCAGTTTACCCCTCAGGGGGACTGAAGCTTTCTTT	CASSLPLRGTEAFF
NA	NA	TRBV7-2	TRBJ2-1	TGTGCCAGCAGTGTTAGTAGGGGCGGGACCCAGCAGTTCTTC	CASSVSRGGTQQFF
NA	NA	TRBV10-2	TRBJ2-1	TGCGCCAGCCAGGGGAGTGTTGGTGTCAGGGAAAATGAGCAGTTCTTC	CASQGSVGVRENEQFF
NA	TRBD1	TRBV28	TRBJ2-7	TGTGCCAGCTCTACCTTCCGGGACAGTCGCGAGCAGTACTTC	CASSTFRDSREQYF
NA	TRBD2	TRBV7-8	TRBJ2-1	TGTGCCAGCAGCTTACAGTTTGGCGGGAGAGCCCCGTACAATGAGCAGTTCTTC	CASSLQFGGRAPYNEQFF
once	NA	TRBV11-2	TRBJ2-3	TGTGCCAGCAGCTTGGGCTGGGGAGCCGATACGCAGTATTTT	CASSLGWGADTQYF
once	TRBD2	TRBV5-1	TRBJ2-7	TGCGCCAGCAGCTTGTCACTAGCGGGAGACCTCACCGCCCACGAGCAGTACTTC	CASSLSLAGDLTAHEQYF
NA	TRBD2	TRBV28	TRBJ2-7	TGTGCCAGCACCCGTAGCGGGAGAATGGCCTACGAGCAGTACTTC	CASTRSGRMAYEQYF
NA	NA	TRBV14	TRBJ1-1	TGTGCCAGCAGCCGGACAGCTCGACTTGAAGCTTTCTTT	CASSRTARLEAFF
NA	NA	TRBV2	TRBJ2-5	TGTGCCAGCAGTGATGACCAGGGTCTCGGGGAGACCCAGTACTTC	CASSDDQGLGETQYF
NA	TRBD2	TRBV27	TRBJ2-1	TGTGCCCCTCTAGCGGGAGGTGATGAGCAGTTCTTC	CAPLAGGDEQFF
once	TRBD1	TRBV27	TRBJ2-3	TGTGCCAGCAGACTAAAAGGGACAGGTGAATTCACAGATACGCAGTATTTT	CASRLKGTGEFTDTQYF
NA	TRBD2	TRBV9	TRBJ2-3	TGTGCCAGCAGCGCCCGGCTAGCGGGATTAGCAGATACGCAGTATTTT	CASSARLAGLADTQYF
NA	TRBD2	TRBV27	TRBJ2-3	TGTGCCAGCAGTAGGGGACTAGCGGGAGATACGCAGTATTTT	CASSRGLAGDTQYF
NA	NA	TRBV6-1	TRBJ2-3	TGTGCCAGCAGTGCCTCTAGCGCGAACACAGATACGCAGTATTTT	CASSASSANTDTQYF